A single sample gave rise to the 19 T cell receptor beta chains below, sequenced in a study of T cell responses to AZD1222 COVID-19 vaccine. Sequencing used immunoSEQ multiplex PCR; TCRdb keeps in-frame clones, though not all of them. The data contain about 150,000 clones, more than 85% of them singletons. Here the sequenced sample was peripheral blood, taken on day 0 of AZD1222 vaccination. Receptor source: an adult in good health.

This chain joins TRBV3-1 (or the pseudogene TRBV3-2) and TRBJ2-1; 8 positions match TRBD1. Germline-derived CDR1 and CDR2 are LGHDT and YNNKEL (reference sequence). V shed 4 bases, J shed 5 bases, and the junction held 7 bases outside the gene matches. The CDR3 contains 15 residues. The CDR3, as DNA: TGTGCCAGCAGCCGCGGGACAGGCACTAACAATGAGCAGTTCTTC. As protein: CASSRGTGTNNEQFF.

The V gene is TRBV7-8, the J gene TRBJ1-3, with D tentatively TRBD1 (6 bases). The CDR3 loop spans 20 amino acids. V gave up 5 bases and J gave up 0 bases, with 26 bases separating them. The germline V gene encodes CDR1 SGHVS and CDR2 FQNEAQ. CDR3 nucleotide sequence: TGTGCCAGCAGCCCCCAATGGACAGCTCAGGGAGGCGTCTCTGGAAACACCATATATTTT. Translating gives CASSPQWTAQGGVSGNTIYF.

The gene calls are TRBV20-1 and TRBJ2-7; no firm D call. Between the trimmed V and J ends, which lost 7 bases and 6 bases, there was a span of 13 bases. Germline values: CDR1 DFQATT, CDR2 SNEGSKA (reference sequence). This CDR3 has 11 amino acids. Here the CDR3 reads CSVKEQFEQYF. In DNA form, the CDR3 reads TGCAGTGTCAAAGAACAGTTCGAGCAGTACTTC.

The rearrangement joins TRBV7-8 to TRBJ2-3; TRBD1 might be the D (6 bases). The ends were cut back, 5 bases at V and 5 bases at J, with 20 bases in the middle. From germline, CDR1 is SGHVS and CDR2 FQNEAQ. The CDR3 runs to 16 residues. DNA of the CDR3: TGTGCCAGCAGCGTTAGTCTCCAGGGGTGGGGAGATACGCAGTATTTT. It yields the protein CASSVSLQGWGDTQYF.

The chain recombines TRBV18 with TRBJ1-6, with 8 bases identical to TRBD1. Germline V gene data show CDR1 as KGHSH and CDR2 as LQKENI. V trimming: 3 bases; J trimming: 10 bases; junction bases outside the gene matches: 5. CDR3 length equals 14 residues. CDR3 bases: TGTGCCAGCTCACCGGGACAGGAAGGCTCACCCCTCCACTTT. Encoded protein: CASSPGQEGSPLHF.

This clone has more than one count but fewer than ten. V and J are TRBV27 and TRBJ1-4; D remains ambiguous. V shed 6 bases and J shed 3 bases, with 11 bases lying between them. This CDR3 is built from 14 residues. Germline V gene data show CDR1 as MNHEY and CDR2 as SMNVEV (reference sequence). In DNA form, the CDR3 reads TGTGCCAGCAGCAGTCGACACGCTAATGAAAAACTGTTTTTT. It codes for CASSSRHANEKLFF.

This rearrangement joins TRBV29-1 to TRBJ1-2, with D possibly TRBD1 on 5 matching bases. The CDR3 runs 14 residues. Germline V gene sequence: CDR1 SQVTM, CDR2 ANQGSEA. The V end lost 5 bases, the J end lost 3 bases, and 16 bases lay between the germline ends. The DNA of the CDR3 is TGCAGCGTTACCGGTGCCCGGGACTACTATGGCTACACCTTC. This codes for CSVTGARDYYGYTF.

This rearrangement joins TRBV6-5 to TRBJ2-1; D call uncertain. Trimming left V 4 bases short and J 6 bases short, with 16 bases between. Germline V lookup: CDR1 MNHEY, CDR2 SVGAGI. The CDR3 is made up of 15 amino acids. The CDR3 DNA sequence: TGTGCCAGCAGTTTCGGACCCACGTTCCTCAATGAGCAGTTCTTC. It translates to CASSFGPTFLNEQFF.

The V call is TRBV5-5, the J call TRBJ1-2; maybe TRBD1 (5 bases). The CDR3 consists of 16 residues. Between the trimmed V and J ends, which lost 2 bases and 0 bases, there was a span of 14 bases. CDR1 and CDR2 (germline): SGHKS, YYEKEE (reference sequence). The CDR3 coding sequence is TGTGCCAGCAGCTTAACAAGACAGTTATCTAACTATGGCTACACCTTC. Translating gives CASSLTRQLSNYGYTF.

V usage is TRBV5-4 and J usage is TRBJ1-1; D unresolved. The CDR3 is made up of 11 amino acids. V was pared by 2 bases and J by 8 bases, with 7 bases between. Germline V CDR1 and CDR2: SGHNT, YYREEE (reference sequence). The CDR3 loop is CASSFRQEAFF. For the CDR3, the DNA is TGTGCCAGCAGCTTCAGGCAGGAAGCTTTCTTT.

The V call is TRBV10-2, the J call TRBJ1-6, with 10 bases that match TRBD1. V gave up 4 bases and J gave up 7 bases; unmatched junction bases: 1. CDR3 length: 14 residues. Germline V lookup: CDR1 WSHSY, CDR2 SAAADI. CDR3 nucleotide sequence: TGCGCCAGCAGTGCGGGACAGGGGAATTCACCCCTCCACTTT. It codes for CASSAGQGNSPLHF.

The genes are TRBV5-1 and TRBJ2-7; D ambiguous. Trimming took 0 bases from V and 3 from J, leaving 16 bases between them. The CDR3 spans 16 residues. CDR1 is SGHRS and CDR2 is YFSETQ in the germline V gene. The CDR3 sequence is CASSLAAPPPLYEQYF. In DNA, the CDR3 is TGCGCCAGCAGCTTGGCAGCTCCCCCCCCTCTCTACGAGCAGTACTTC.

V usage is TRBV6-1 and J usage is TRBJ1-2; D unresolved. CDR1 is MNHNS, CDR2 SASEGT, per germline. V lost 2 bases and J 0 bases, leaving 7 bases between the germline ends. The CDR3 consists of 14 residues. CDR3 protein: CASSESWANYGYTF. In nucleotides, the CDR3 is TGTGCCAGCAGTGAAAGTTGGGCTAACTATGGCTACACCTTC.

The CDR3 nucleotides read TGTGCCAGTAGTACTAGCGGCAGCTACGAGCAGTACTTC. This sequence encodes CASSTSGSYEQYF. The chain employs TRBV19 and TRBJ2-7, with 7 bases matching TRBD2. There are 13 residues in the CDR3. Germline V gene sequence: CDR1 LNHDA, CDR2 SQIVND (reference sequence). Trimming took 4 bases from V and 3 from J; bases not matched to a gene: 3.

The chain is built from TRBV9 and TRBJ1-3; tentative D call: TRBD1 (5 bases). With 4 bases removed from V and 1 base from J, the gap between germline ends came to 15 bases. Germline assignment: CDR1 SGDLS and CDR2 YYNGEE. This CDR3 comprises 16 residues. The CDR3 here is CASSTSQGASGNTIYF. The DNA for the CDR3 is TGTGCCAGCAGCACAAGTCAGGGAGCGTCTGGAAACACCATATATTTT.

The chain has TRBV12-5 and TRBJ2-2; D might be TRBD1 or TRBD2, each matching 5 bases. V lost 3 bases to trimming and J lost 4 bases, with 18 bases between them. The CDR3 totals 17 residues. Germline lookup yields CDR1 LGHNT and CDR2 FRNRAP. CDR3 DNA: TGTGCTAGTGGTTTTCCAGGGAGAGTTTCGGGCACCGGGGAGCTGTTTTTT. Its protein is CASGFPGRVSGTGELFF.

The rearrangement joins TRBV9 to TRBJ1-1; D is unclear. Per germline, CDR1 SGDLS and CDR2 YYNGEE. There are 14 residues in the CDR3. V gave up 4 bases and J gave up 5 bases, with 15 bases separating them. The CDR3 sequence: CASSPSSGRTEAFF. DNA of the CDR3: TGTGCCAGCAGCCCCTCCAGTGGGCGGACTGAAGCTTTCTTT. The full variable domain, in which reference TRBV9 and TRBJ1-1 provide the parts outside the CDR3, is DSGVTQTPKHLITATGQRVTLRCSPRSGDLSVYWYQQSLDQGLQFLIQYYNGEERAKGNILERFSAQQFPDLHSELNLSSLELGDSALYFCASSPSSGRTEAFFGQGTRLTVV.

This sequence joins TRBV9 and TRBJ2-5; 8 bases match TRBD2. Losses at the gene ends were 3 bases for V and 5 bases for J; bases not matched to a gene: 6. The CDR3 contains 14 residues. Germline assignment: CDR1 SGDLS and CDR2 YYNGEE. CDR3 sequence: CASSDLAGTETQYF. The CDR3 DNA reads as TGTGCCAGCAGCGACTTAGCGGGGACGGAGACCCAGTACTTC.

The gene calls are TRBV7-2 and TRBJ2-1; 9 bases map to TRBD2. The CDR3 spans 14 residues. After removal of 7 bases from V and 13 bases from J, the junction contained 14 bases not matched to a gene. CDR1 is SGHTA, CDR2 FQGNSA, per germline. CDR3 nucleotide sequence: TGTGCCAGCATCCTAGAATATTACGGGACTAGCCAGTTCTTC. Encoded protein: CASILEYYGTSQFF. Full variable domain (missing parts from reference TRBV7-2 and TRBJ2-1): GAGVSQSPSNKVTEKGKDVELRCDPISGHTALYWYRQSLGQGLEFLIYFQGNSAPDKSGLPSDRFSAERTGGSVSTLTIQRTQQEDSAVYLCASILEYYGTSQFFGPGTRLTVL.